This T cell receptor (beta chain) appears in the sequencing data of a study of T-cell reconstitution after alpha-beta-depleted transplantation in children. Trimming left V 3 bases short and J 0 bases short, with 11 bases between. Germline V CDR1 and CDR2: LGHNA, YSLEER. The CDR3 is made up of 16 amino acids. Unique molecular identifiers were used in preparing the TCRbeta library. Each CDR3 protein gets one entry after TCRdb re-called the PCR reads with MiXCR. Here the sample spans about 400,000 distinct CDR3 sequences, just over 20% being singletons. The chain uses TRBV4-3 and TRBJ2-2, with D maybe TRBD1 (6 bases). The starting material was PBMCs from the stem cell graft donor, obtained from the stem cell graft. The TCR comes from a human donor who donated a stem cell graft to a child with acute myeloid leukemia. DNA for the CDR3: TGCGCCAGCAGCCAGCGGACAGCCGCGAACACCGGGGAGCTGTTTTTT. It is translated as CASSQRTAANTGELFF.